This passage covers 5 T cell receptor beta chains from one sample sequenced in a study of T-cell reconstitution after alpha-beta-depleted transplantation in children. This sample's TCRbeta library carried unique molecular identifier barcodes. TCRdb fed the PCR reads into MiXCR, producing one record per CDR3 protein. The data contain about 300,000 distinct CDR3 sequences, roughly 9.1% of them singletons. The material sequenced was PBMCs, taken before TCRalphabeta/CD19-depleted stem cell transplant. Receptors were obtained from a boy under three years old with acute myeloid leukemia, due to receive a stem cell transplant.

This chain uses TRBV27 with TRBJ2-5; 7 nucleotides align to TRBD1. Germline lookup yields CDR1 MNHEY and CDR2 SMNVEV (reference sequence). With 1 base clipped from V and 3 bases from J, the junction kept 2 bases outside the gene matches. This CDR3 contains 14 residues. The CDR3 nucleotides are TGTGCCAGCAGTTTATTAGGGACAGAAGAGACCCAGTACTTC. This sequence encodes CASSLLGTEETQYF.

The sample holds many counts of this clonotype. CDR3 loop: CSASDGTSGRPYEQYF. CDR3 nucleotide sequence: TGCAGTGCCAGCGATGGGACTAGCGGGAGGCCATACGAGCAGTACTTC. The chain combines TRBV20-1 with TRBJ2-7; 15 bases map to TRBD2. V shed 6 bases and J 4 bases; nucleotides not matched to a gene: 10. The CDR3 extends over 16 amino acids. CDR1 and CDR2 from the germline V gene are DFQATT and SNEGSKA (reference sequence).

This rearrangement joins TRBV6-1 to TRBJ2-7; D is possibly TRBD1 (6 bases). Germline CDR1 MNHNS, CDR2 SASEGT. The CDR3 length is 15 residues. The V end lost 8 bases, the J end lost 2 bases, and 19 bases lay between the germline ends. Here the CDR3 DNA reads TGTGCCAGCGCTCCGGGACAAGTTTTTCCCTACGAGCAGTACTTC. As protein: CASAPGQVFPYEQYF.

The chain combines TRBV7-3 with TRBJ2-1, with TRBD1 matching over 9 bases. J was trimmed by 9 bases and V by 5 bases; bases with no gene match: 11. Germline V gives CDR1 SGHTA, CDR2 FQGTGA. This CDR3 is built from 15 residues. The CDR3 nucleotides are TGTGCCAGCAGCCCCCCCGGGACAGGGAAAACTGAGCAGTTCTTC. This sequence encodes CASSPPGTGKTEQFF. Looking up the rest from reference TRBV7-3 and TRBJ2-1 gives the full variable domain: GAGVSQTPSNKVTEKGKYVELRCDPISGHTALYWYRQSLGQGPEFLIYFQGTGAADDSGLPNDRFFAVRPEGSVSTLKIQRTERGDSAVYLCASSPPGTGKTEQFFGPGTRLTVL.

This clonotype came up a few times. This chain links TRBV5-6 with TRBJ2-6; 7 nucleotides match TRBD2. Trimming took 1 base from V and 3 from J; bases not matched to a gene: 4. CDR3 size: 16 residues. Germline V gene lookup returns CDR1 SGHDT and CDR2 YYEEEE. Here the CDR3 reads CASSLLGGYGANVLTF. The CDR3 region has the DNA TGTGCCAGCAGCTTGTTGGGGGGGTATGGGGCCAACGTCCTGACTTTC.